The T cell receptor beta chain described here comes from a study of control samples from healthy donors and cancer patients. The CDR3 sequence is 17 residues long. The germline V and J ends were trimmed by 2 bases and 5 bases, with 21 bases remaining between them. Germline CDR1 is MNHEY and CDR2 is SVGEGT. Here immunoSEQ multiplex PCR was the method, and the copy in TCRdb shows in-frame clones only, minus some. The sample has over 150,000 clones; over 85% are singletons. This sequence originates from a man between 40 and 49 years old in good health. The specimen sequenced was blood. This chain links TRBV6-2 or TRBV6-3 with TRBJ1-1; D is uncertain. In nucleotides, the CDR3 is TGTGCCAGCAGTTACACTGCCGGGTCCCGAATTAGGACTGAAGCTTTCTTT. As protein: CASSYTAGSRIRTEAFF.